Described below is a single T cell receptor (beta chain) sequence and its context. This entry comes from a study of shared clonotypes between healthy human individuals. Profiled with immunoSEQ multiplex PCR; TCRdb holds only in-frame clones, not every one. The table includes 170,000 or so clones, 60% to 75% detected once. Germline V CDR1 and CDR2: MDHEN, SYDVKM. The ends were cut back, 4 bases at V and 12 bases at J, with 12 bases in the middle. The CDR3 spans 12 residues. The receptor's source is a young man in good health. V usage is TRBV28 and J usage is TRBJ1-4; D is ambiguous. Sequenced: memory CD4+ T cells sorted from blood. The sample's subset: CD45RA-negative fraction. In nucleotides, the CDR3 is TGTGCCAGCAGTTCATTTCAGCGAGAACTGTTTTTT. Translation: CASSSFQRELFF.